A selection of T cell receptor beta chains follows, all from one sample in a study of blood T cell repertoires in COVID-19. Profiled with immunoSEQ multiplex PCR; TCRdb holds only in-frame clones, not every one. The table lists some 70,000 clones, over 75% of them singletons. The sample was peripheral blood. The receptors were sampled from a man between 50 and 59 years old with acute or convalescent COVID-19. The CDR3 runs from the conserved cysteine through the conserved F or W. A D gene is named only where the DNA matches it firmly. Part of the rows lack a size; the others show once, few, many or a class for expanded clones.

size: NA; V: TRBV7-6; J: TRBJ2-2; D: TRBD2; DNA: TGTGCCAGCAGCTTAGTCTCCGGGAGGTTTGACACCGGGGAGCTGTTTTTT; CDR3: CASSLVSGRFDTGELFF
size: NA; V: TRBV28; J: TRBJ1-2; D: NA; DNA: TGTGCCAGCTCAGGATTTAACTATGGCTACACCTTC; CDR3: CASSGFNYGYTF
size: NA; V: TRBV5-5; J: TRBJ2-4; D: NA; DNA: TGTGCCAGCAGCCTGGGATTACCGACGGGGGCCAAAAACATTCAGTACTTC; CDR3: CASSLGLPTGAKNIQYF
size: NA; V: TRBV28; J: TRBJ2-7; D: NA; DNA: TGTGCCAGCAGTTACAGCTCCTACGAGCAGTACTTC; CDR3: CASSYSSYEQYF
size: NA; V: TRBV7-6; J: TRBJ2-2; D: NA; DNA: TGTGCCAGCAGCTCCAGTGCGAACACCGGGGAGCTGTTTTTT; CDR3: CASSSSANTGELFF
size: NA; V: TRBV19; J: TRBJ2-3; D: NA; DNA: TGTGCCAGTAGTATAGGGCGGGGCCGGGGCACAGATACGCAGTATTTT; CDR3: CASSIGRGRGTDTQYF
size: NA; V: TRBV9; J: TRBJ1-1; D: NA; DNA: TGTGCCAGCAGCCCCCAAGAGGGGGGGACTTCTGAAGCTTTCTTT; CDR3: CASSPQEGGTSEAFF
size: NA; V: TRBV7-2; J: TRBJ1-1; D: NA; DNA: TGTGCCAGCAGCTTTGGGCCGAACACTGAAGCTTTCTTT; CDR3: CASSFGPNTEAFF
size: once; V: TRBV28; J: TRBJ2-1; D: TRBD1; DNA: TGTGCCAGCAGACGACAGGGGGCGGGGGCCTACAATGAGCAGTTCTTC; CDR3: CASRRQGAGAYNEQFF
size: NA; V: TRBV29-1; J: TRBJ2-1; D: TRBD2; DNA: TGCAGCGTTGATAGGAGCGGGAGGTCCTACAATGAGCAGTTCTTC; CDR3: CSVDRSGRSYNEQFF
size: NA; V: TRBV12-3/TRBV12-4; J: TRBJ2-3; D: NA; DNA: TGTGCCAGCAGTTTCTCCCGCACAGATACGCAGTATTTT; CDR3: CASSFSRTDTQYF
size: NA; V: TRBV30; J: TRBJ2-5; D: TRBD1; DNA: TGTGCCTACGACCGGGACAGACAACACTACCAAGAGACCCAGTACTTC; CDR3: CAYDRDRQHYQETQYF
size: once; V: TRBV28; J: TRBJ1-4; D: NA; DNA: TGTGCCAGCAGGCGAAAGGGCGGGGCAACTAATGAAAAACTGTTTTTT; CDR3: CASRRKGGATNEKLFF
size: NA; V: TRBV27; J: TRBJ2-6; D: NA; DNA: TGTGCCAGCAGTCGGGACTCTGGGGCCAACGTCCTGACTTTC; CDR3: CASSRDSGANVLTF
size: NA; V: TRBV28; J: TRBJ1-3; D: TRBD1; DNA: TGTGCCACCCGGACAGGGGTTTACTCTGGAAACACCATATATTTT; CDR3: CATRTGVYSGNTIYF
size: few; V: TRBV7-6; J: TRBJ2-7; D: TRBD1; DNA: TGTGCCAGCAGCCCATCCGGGACAGGGAAGGTGCAGTACTTC; CDR3: CASSPSGTGKVQYF
size: NA; V: TRBV6-5; J: TRBJ1-2; D: NA; DNA: TGTGCCAGCAGTTCCTTGACAGGCCTCCTACGGTATGGCTACACCTTC; CDR3: CASSSLTGLLRYGYTF
size: NA; V: TRBV2; J: TRBJ1-6; D: TRBD1; DNA: TGTGCCAGCAGTGGTAACAGGGGAAATAATTCACCCCTCCACTTT; CDR3: CASSGNRGNNSPLHF
size: NA; V: TRBV7-2; J: TRBJ1-2; D: NA; DNA: TGTGCCAGCAGCTTAGACTTCTATGGCTACACCTTC; CDR3: CASSLDFYGYTF
size: once; V: TRBV6-5; J: TRBJ1-1; D: NA; DNA: TGTGCCAGCAGACATGGGAGTCCCGCTGAAGCTTTCTTT; CDR3: CASRHGSPAEAFF
size: once; V: TRBV28; J: TRBJ2-4; D: NA; DNA: TGTGCCAGCAGCTACAGGGTATCGGCCAAAAACATTCAGTACTTC; CDR3: CASSYRVSAKNIQYF
size: NA; V: TRBV29-1; J: TRBJ2-3; D: TRBD2; DNA: TGCAGCGTCTCACTAGCGGCCACAGATACGCAGTATTTT; CDR3: CSVSLAATDTQYF
size: NA; V: TRBV12-3/TRBV12-4; J: TRBJ1-2; D: NA; DNA: TGTGCCAGCAGTTTAGGCAGGAATGGCTACACCTTC; CDR3: CASSLGRNGYTF
size: NA; V: TRBV18; J: TRBJ2-3; D: TRBD2; DNA: TGTGCCAGCTCACCGAGTCCGGGACTAGCGGGACCGGGAGTAACCCACACAGATACGCAGTATTTT; CDR3: CASSPSPGLAGPGVTHTDTQYF
size: once; V: TRBV2; J: TRBJ2-1; D: TRBD1; DNA: TGTGCCAGCAAATATACAGGGGGCGCTGGCAATGAGCAGTTCTTC; CDR3: CASKYTGGAGNEQFF
size: NA; V: TRBV28; J: TRBJ1-3; D: TRBD1; DNA: TGTGCCAGCAGTCCCGCCAGCCTTACAGGGGGGTCTGGAAACACCATATATTTT; CDR3: CASSPASLTGGSGNTIYF
size: NA; V: TRBV14; J: TRBJ1-2; D: NA; DNA: TGTGCCAGCAGCCAAGAAATTATTCCGTTTCGGGGCTACACCTTC; CDR3: CASSQEIIPFRGYTF
size: NA; V: TRBV18; J: TRBJ2-1; D: NA; DNA: TGTGCCAGCTCACCAGCACAGGACACCTACAATGAGCAGTTCTTC; CDR3: CASSPAQDTYNEQFF
size: NA; V: TRBV2; J: TRBJ2-7; D: NA; DNA: TGTGCCAGCTCCTATAGCGTGAAGTCCTACGAGCAGTACTTC; CDR3: CASSYSVKSYEQYF
size: NA; V: TRBV28; J: TRBJ1-2; D: NA; DNA: TGTGCCAGCAGTTTAGGGGAGTATCGTGGCTACACCTTC; CDR3: CASSLGEYRGYTF
size: once; V: TRBV7-2; J: TRBJ1-3; D: NA; DNA: TGTGCCAGCAGCCCGTCGACGGGATCCTCTGGAAACACCATATATTTT; CDR3: CASSPSTGSSGNTIYF
size: NA; V: TRBV21-1; J: TRBJ1-2; D: NA; DNA: TGTGCCAGCAGCAAAGGCCCACAGGGTTCGCGAGGCTACACCTTC; CDR3: CASSKGPQGSRGYTF
size: NA; V: TRBV6-2/TRBV6-3; J: TRBJ2-1; D: TRBD2; DNA: TGTGCCAGCAGTTGGCCGCGACTAGCGGGACTGGACAATGAGCAGTTCTTC; CDR3: CASSWPRLAGLDNEQFF
size: once; V: TRBV27; J: TRBJ2-2; D: NA; DNA: TGTGCCAGCAGTTTTTGGGGGCCGGGTACCGGGGAGCTGTTTTTT; CDR3: CASSFWGPGTGELFF
size: NA; V: TRBV7-6; J: TRBJ2-7; D: TRBD2; DNA: TGTGCCAGCAGCCCGGGAGGTTATTATTCAACCTACGAGCAGTACTTC; CDR3: CASSPGGYYSTYEQYF
size: NA; V: TRBV29-1; J: TRBJ1-2; D: TRBD1; DNA: TGCAGCGTTGATCAGGGGGGCTATGGCTACACCTTC; CDR3: CSVDQGGYGYTF
size: NA; V: TRBV29-1; J: TRBJ2-2; D: TRBD2; DNA: TGCAGCGTTGGGGGCGGGAGGGCCACCAACACCGGGGAGCTGTTTTTT; CDR3: CSVGGGRATNTGELFF
size: NA; V: TRBV6-5; J: TRBJ1-5; D: TRBD1; DNA: TGTGCCAGCAGTTCCGCAGGGGGCGAAGGTCAGCCCCAGCATTTT; CDR3: CASSSAGGEGQPQHF
size: NA; V: TRBV21-1; J: TRBJ1-4; D: NA; DNA: TGTGCCAGCAGCAATCCGACTCAAACCCCTTATAGGGTGGGAGGGAGTACAACTAATGAAAAACTGTTTTTT; CDR3: CASSNPTQTPYRVGGSTTNEKLFF
size: NA; V: TRBV10-3; J: TRBJ2-2; D: NA; DNA: TGTGCCATCAGTGGGGGCAGGTTTGCCGGGGAGCTGTTTTTT; CDR3: CAISGGRFAGELFF
size: NA; V: TRBV5-1; J: TRBJ2-3; D: NA; DNA: TGCGCCAGCACATCTACAGCCGGTTGGACAGATACGCAGTATTTT; CDR3: CASTSTAGWTDTQYF
size: NA; V: TRBV30; J: TRBJ1-2; D: TRBD1; DNA: TGTGCCTGGAGTGTATCACAGGGGGCTGTTGGCTACACCTTC; CDR3: CAWSVSQGAVGYTF
size: once; V: TRBV5-4; J: TRBJ1-4; D: NA; DNA: TGTGCCAGCAGCTTGGGGGGGGGTAATACTAATGAAAAACTGTTTTTT; CDR3: CASSLGGGNTNEKLFF
size: NA; V: TRBV18; J: TRBJ1-5; D: TRBD1; DNA: TGTGCCAGCTCACCACTTCGGACAGGGGGCGATCAGCCCCAGCATTTT; CDR3: CASSPLRTGGDQPQHF
size: NA; V: TRBV6-2/TRBV6-3; J: TRBJ1-5; D: TRBD1; DNA: TGTGCCAGCAGTTACGGAGGGACAGGGTTTAATCAGCCCCAGCATTTT; CDR3: CASSYGGTGFNQPQHF
size: once; V: TRBV7-3; J: TRBJ1-1; D: TRBD1; DNA: TGTGCCAGCAGCTTAGGACAGGGTAACACTGAAGCTTTCTTT; CDR3: CASSLGQGNTEAFF
size: NA; V: TRBV2; J: TRBJ1-1; D: NA; DNA: TGTGCCAGCAGTGAACCAACTGAAGCTTTCTTT; CDR3: CASSEPTEAFF
size: NA; V: TRBV6-1; J: TRBJ1-5; D: TRBD1; DNA: TGTGCCAGCAGTGGGGGGGACAGTAGCAATCAGCCCCAGCATTTT; CDR3: CASSGGDSSNQPQHF
size: NA; V: TRBV18; J: TRBJ2-3; D: NA; DNA: TGTGCCAGCTCACCCCCGGGGGGCACAGATACGCAGTATTTT; CDR3: CASSPPGGTDTQYF
size: NA; V: TRBV6-6; J: TRBJ2-1; D: NA; DNA: TGTGCCAGCAGTTACGCGGCCCGCGCAGACAATGAGCAGTTCTTC; CDR3: CASSYAARADNEQFF
size: few; V: TRBV7-2; J: TRBJ1-1; D: TRBD1; DNA: TGTGCCAGCAGCTTGACAGGGGGGTTTAGCACTGAAGCTTTCTTT; CDR3: CASSLTGGFSTEAFF
size: NA; V: TRBV7-6; J: TRBJ1-3; D: NA; DNA: TGTGCCAGCAGCTTAGGGTTAGGGGCCTCTGGAAACACCATATATTTT; CDR3: CASSLGLGASGNTIYF
size: NA; V: TRBV6-5; J: TRBJ2-7; D: TRBD2; DNA: TGTGCCAGCAGTTACAGTGGTAGCGGGTGGGCCTACGAGCAGTACTTC; CDR3: CASSYSGSGWAYEQYF
size: NA; V: TRBV6-1; J: TRBJ1-5; D: NA; DNA: TGTGCCAGCAGTGAGTGGGGCGGCAATCAGCCCCAGCATTTT; CDR3: CASSEWGGNQPQHF
size: NA; V: TRBV6-5; J: TRBJ2-1; D: TRBD2; DNA: TGTGCCAGCAGGTCCGGGACTAGCGGGAGGCGGGAGCAGTTCTTC; CDR3: CASRSGTSGRREQFF